The 21 T cell receptor beta chains below were found in one sample sequenced in a study of T cell responses to AZD1222 COVID-19 vaccine. TCRdb's table, derived via immunoSEQ multiplex PCR, lists solely in-frame clones and lacks some. The sample yields 110,000 to 150,000 clones, around 85% seen once. The specimen comprised peripheral blood, sampled on day 0 of AZD1222 vaccination. The source of these receptors is an adult in good health.

V and J are TRBV13 and TRBJ2-1, with 8 nucleotides matching TRBD2. Germline values: CDR1 PRHDT, CDR2 FYEKMQ (reference sequence). This CDR3 spans 16 amino acids. Unmatched junction bases numbered 10, after V lost 2 bases and J lost 7 bases. The CDR3 sequence: CASSLWSGGAGNEQFF. CDR3 nucleotides: TGTGCCAGCAGCTTATGGTCCGGGGGGGCCGGGAATGAGCAGTTCTTC.

This sequence joins TRBV4-1 and TRBJ2-7; D ambiguous. Germline CDR1 is MGHRA and CDR2 is YSYEKL. The V gene lost 1 base and the J gene lost 4 bases, with 8 bases spanning the gap. The CDR3 sequence is 13 residues long. The CDR3 DNA is TGCGCCAGCAGCCAAGTTGGTGGGTACGAGCAGTACTTC. It translates to CASSQVGGYEQYF.

The chain is built from TRBV18 and TRBJ1-2, with 8 bases identical to TRBD1. Looked up from germline, CDR1 is KGHSH and CDR2 is LQKENI. J lost 4 bases, V lost 4 bases, and 11 bases had no gene match. This CDR3 is built from 16 residues. The chain's CDR3 is CASSRETGTGFYGYTF. In DNA, the CDR3 is TGTGCCAGCTCACGGGAAACCGGGACAGGCTTCTATGGCTACACCTTC.

V usage is TRBV29-1 and J usage is TRBJ2-3; TRBD2 agrees at 14 bases. This CDR3 comprises 16 residues. Germline-derived CDR1 and CDR2 are SQVTM and ANQGSEA. V gave up 8 bases and J gave up 5 bases; unmatched junction bases: 12. CDR3 DNA: TGCAGCATCTGGACTAGCGGGAGGCCGGGGAAAGATACGCAGTATTTT. Translated: CSIWTSGRPGKDTQYF.

The DNA for the CDR3 is TGTGCCAGCAGGGACGGGGGTAGCGGGGGCTACACCTTC. Translated: CASRDGGSGGYTF. This chain uses TRBV7-2 with TRBJ1-2; TRBD1 is a possible D gene (5 bases). From germline, CDR1 is SGHTA and CDR2 FQGNSA. This CDR3 spans 13 amino acids. V lost 6 bases, J lost 8 bases, and 16 bases lay in between.

This clone was counted once. The genes are TRBV30 and TRBJ1-1, with TRBD1 as a possible D gene (5 bases). The ends were cut back, 6 bases at V and 1 base at J, with 9 bases in the middle. Germline values: CDR1 GTSNPN, CDR2 SVGIG (reference sequence). The CDR3 covers 12 residues. The CDR3 nucleotides read TGTGCCTGCCCGACAGCGAACACTGAAGCTTTCTTT. Residues: CACPTANTEAFF.

The table lists this clone with a few counts. The chain recombines TRBV4-1 with TRBJ1-6, with no clear D. The germline CDR1 and CDR2 sequences are MGHRA and YSYEKL. The CDR3 runs 16 residues. V gave up 4 bases and J gave up 8 bases, with 18 bases separating them. DNA for the CDR3: TGCGCCAGCAGCCGACTTCCGAGTGGGCGGTATTCACCCCTCCACTTT. It codes for CASSRLPSGRYSPLHF.

The rearrangement uses TRBV13 and TRBJ2-3, with TRBD2 matching 9 bases. The germline V gene encodes CDR1 PRHDT and CDR2 FYEKMQ (reference sequence). CDR3 length equals 21 residues. V shed 0 bases and J 6 bases; nucleotides not matched to a gene: 22. CDR3: CASSLGFLSGGGLYYADTQYF. DNA of the CDR3: TGTGCCAGCAGCTTAGGATTCCTTAGCGGGGGAGGGTTATATTACGCGGATACGCAGTATTTT.

The DNA of the CDR3 is TGTGCCAGCTCACCTGACAATGAGCAGTTCTTC. This encodes CASSPDNEQFF. The chain links TRBV18 to TRBJ2-1; D unclear. Deletions cut 3 bases from V and 5 bases from J, with 2 bases between. The germline V gene encodes CDR1 KGHSH and CDR2 LQKENI. This CDR3 contains 11 residues. Full variable domain (outside the CDR3, taken from reference TRBV18 and TRBJ2-1): NAGVMQNPRHLVRRRGQEARLRCSPMKGHSHVYWYRQLPEEGLKFMVYLQKENIIDESGMPKERFSAEFPKEGPSILRIQQVVRGDSAAYFCASSPDNEQFFGPGTRLTVL.

The rearrangement uses TRBV4-1 and TRBJ2-7; the D gene is possibly TRBD2 (5 bases). V dropped 1 base and J dropped 7 bases, with 11 bases sitting between them. Germline loops: CDR1 MGHRA, CDR2 YSYEKL. This CDR3 contains 13 residues. In nucleotides, the CDR3 is TGCGCCAGCAGCCAAGTTCTAGCTGGGGAGCAGTACTTC. Its protein product is CASSQVLAGEQYF.

The rearrangement uses TRBV6-5 and TRBJ1-2; possibly TRBD1 for D (6 bases). Trimming removed 5 bases at V and 2 bases at J, with 9 bases between. The CDR3 runs to 13 residues. The germline V gene encodes CDR1 MNHEY and CDR2 SVGAGI. The CDR3, as DNA: TGTGCCAGCAGTCTGGACAGAAACTATGGCTACACCTTC. This translates into CASSLDRNYGYTF.

This chain uses TRBV7-9 with TRBJ1-6; no definite D call. Per the germline V gene, CDR1 is SEHNR and CDR2 is FQNEAQ (reference sequence). The CDR3 extends over 14 amino acids. The V end was cut by 2 bases, the J end by 7 bases, with 9 bases between. For the CDR3, the DNA is TGTGCCAGCAGCTTACGACGGGCCAATTCACCCCTCCACTTT. It yields the protein CASSLRRANSPLHF.

This chain links TRBV25-1 with TRBJ1-5; D gene unclear. V shed 6 bases and J shed 2 bases, with 5 bases lying between them. CDR1 MGHDK and CDR2 SYGVNS come from the germline V gene. The CDR3 length is 12 residues. The CDR3 here is CASRPGNQPQHF. The CDR3 DNA follows: TGTGCCAGCAGGCCAGGCAATCAGCCCCAGCATTTT.

The chain couples TRBV6-5 to TRBJ1-6; 10 nucleotides line up with TRBD1. Germline CDR1 reads MNHEY; CDR2 reads SVGAGI. CDR3 length: 15 residues. V was clipped by 2 bases and J by 7 bases; unmatched bases: 2. CDR3 in DNA: TGTGCCAGCAGTTACGAGGGACAGGGGAATTCACCCCTCCACTTT. Residues: CASSYEGQGNSPLHF.

The rearrangement uses TRBV6-5 and TRBJ2-2; no clear D. V was clipped by 7 bases and J by 5 bases, with 11 bases between them. Germline assignment: CDR1 MNHEY and CDR2 SVGAGI. The CDR3 is 13 residues long. The CDR3 spells CASKRAGTGELFF. CDR3 sequence (DNA): TGTGCCAGCAAAAGGGCCGGTACCGGGGAGCTGTTTTTT.

This chain links TRBV7-9 with TRBJ2-7; D call uncertain. Germline values: CDR1 SEHNR, CDR2 FQNEAQ (reference sequence). The length of the CDR3 is 12 residues. V lost 5 bases and J 6 bases, leaving 11 bases between the germline ends. Here the CDR3 DNA reads TGTGCCAGCAGCCCAGAGGATAGCGAGCAGTACTTC. Its protein is CASSPEDSEQYF.

This clone was found a few times. This chain joins TRBV6-5 and TRBJ2-1; D gene ambiguous. The CDR3 covers 11 residues. Germline V CDR1 and CDR2: MNHEY, SVGAGI. V lost 6 bases and J lost 5, with 5 bases in between. CDR3 in amino acids: CASRLHNEQFF. The CDR3 DNA reads as TGTGCCAGCAGACTACACAATGAGCAGTTCTTC.

This clone appeared a few times. The chain carries TRBV3-1 (or the pseudogene TRBV3-2) and TRBJ2-3; perhaps TRBD2 as D (5 bases). Trimming shortened V by 3 bases and J by 3 bases, and 7 bases separated the two germline ends. From germline, CDR1 is LGHDT and CDR2 YNNKEL (reference sequence). The CDR3 spans 13 residues. CDR3 amino acids: CASSQGVTDTQYF. The CDR3 nucleotides read TGTGCCAGCAGCCAGGGAGTAACAGATACGCAGTATTTT.

The rearrangement links TRBV11-2 to TRBJ2-6; no clear D. CDR1 is SGHAT and CDR2 is FQNNGV in the germline V gene. The germline V and J ends were trimmed by 4 bases and 7 bases, with 17 bases remaining between them. The CDR3 sequence is 16 residues long. This chain's CDR3 is CASSSLLGQRANVLTF. The CDR3 region has the DNA TGTGCCAGCAGCTCCCTGCTAGGGCAGAGAGCCAACGTCCTGACTTTC.

This chain links TRBV5-8 with TRBJ1-6; D gene ambiguous. The CDR3 sequence is 12 residues long. V lost 4 bases to trimming and J lost 8 bases, with 7 bases between them. From germline, CDR1 is SGHTS and CDR2 YDEGEE. The CDR3 DNA follows: TGTGCCAGCAGCCAGTTAGATTCACCCCTCCACTTT. Residues: CASSQLDSPLHF.

The rearrangement uses TRBV28 and TRBJ1-1, with D unresolved. The CDR3 contains 14 residues. In germline, CDR1 is MDHEN, CDR2 SYDVKM. Trimming pared 2 bases from V and 3 bases from J, leaving 10 bases between. In nucleotides, the CDR3 is TGTGCCAGCAGTTTAAGCAGGTCGGACACTGAAGCTTTCTTT. Its translation is CASSLSRSDTEAFF.